The 27 T cell receptor beta chains in this list originate from one sample, sequenced in a study of OX40 agonist ivuxolimab in advanced cancers. Clones were read by immunoSEQ multiplex PCR, and TCRdb kept only the in-frame ones, dropping some. Here the sample spans 20,000 to 25,000 clones, almost 80% being singletons. The starting material was CD4+ or CD8+ T cells sorted from blood, obtained in a trial of the OX40 agonist ivuxolimab. The source of these receptors is an adult with an advanced solid tumor such as melanoma, head and neck, liver or kidney cancer.

This rearrangement joins TRBV6-5 to TRBJ2-7; 7 positions match TRBD2. This CDR3 has 13 residues. V shed 2 bases, J shed 2 bases, and the junction held 0 bases outside the gene matches. CDR1 and CDR2 from the germline V gene are MNHEY and SVGAGI. This CDR3 is CASSYAGAYEQYF. CDR3 nucleotides: TGTGCCAGCAGTTACGCGGGGGCCTACGAGCAGTACTTC.

V gene TRBV6-5 combines with J gene TRBJ1-6, with TRBD1 as a possible D gene (5 bases). V was clipped by 4 bases and J by 17 bases, with 12 bases between them. This CDR3 region has 11 residues. From germline, CDR1 is MNHEY and CDR2 SVGAGI. This CDR3 reads CASSWDGEVHF. CDR3 nucleotide sequence: TGTGCCAGCAGTTGGGACGGAGAGGTCCACTTT.

The V call is TRBV6-1, the J call TRBJ1-3, with D possibly TRBD1 on 6 matching bases. V was clipped by 6 bases and J by 4 bases, with 16 bases between them. The CDR3 totals 15 residues. CDR1 and CDR2 (germline): MNHNS, SASEGT. The CDR3 protein is CASRDTGKSGNTIYF. Here the CDR3 DNA reads TGTGCCAGCAGGGACACAGGGAAATCCGGAAACACCATATATTTT.

The genes are TRBV2 and TRBJ1-2, with 9 bases aligning to TRBD1. CDR1 and CDR2 from the germline V gene are SNHLY and FYNNEI. The CDR3 runs to 13 residues. V lost 6 bases and J lost 7; bases outside the gene matches: 6. CDR3 nucleotides: TGTGCCAGCAGGCCCACAGGGGGCGGTGGCTACACCTTC. Residues: CASRPTGGGGYTF.

The rearrangement links TRBV13 to TRBJ2-1; 11 nucleotides agree with TRBD2. V dropped 7 bases and J dropped 5; count of bases not matched to a gene: 7. The CDR3 has 15 residues. Germline assignment: CDR1 PRHDT and CDR2 FYEKMQ (reference sequence). In DNA, the CDR3 is TGTGCCAGCACCCCGGGACTAGCGGTCCACAATGAGCAGTTCTTC. Its protein product is CASTPGLAVHNEQFF. Full variable domain (rest looked up from reference TRBV13 and TRBJ2-1): AAGVIQSPRHLIKEKRETATLKCYPIPRHDTVYWYQQGPGQDPQFLISFYEKMQSDKGSIPDRFSAQQFSDYHSELNMSSLELGDSALYFCASTPGLAVHNEQFFGPGTRLTVL.

V is TRBV15 and J is TRBJ1-1; D perhaps matches TRBD1 (5 bases). The ends were cut back, 6 bases at V and 5 bases at J, with 25 bases in the middle. The CDR3 runs 17 residues. Per germline, CDR1 LNHNV and CDR2 YYDKDF (reference sequence). The CDR3: CATSSNFGPGPGTEAFF. CDR3 in DNA: TGTGCCACCAGTTCTAACTTTGGGCCGGGACCAGGGACTGAAGCTTTCTTT.

The chain uses TRBV28 and TRBJ2-5; D uncertain. Looked up from germline, CDR1 is MDHEN and CDR2 is SYDVKM. The CDR3 consists of 12 residues. V lost 6 bases, J lost 5 bases, and 10 bases lay in between. CDR3 loop: CASRELGETQYF. CDR3 nucleotide sequence: TGTGCCAGCAGGGAGCTAGGGGAGACCCAGTACTTC.

V is TRBV14 and J is TRBJ2-7; the D gene is possibly TRBD1 (6 bases). V lost 4 bases and J lost 0, with 10 bases in between. CDR1 is SGHDN, CDR2 FVKESK, per germline. The CDR3 length is 14 residues. CDR3 sequence: CASSRQGYSYEQYF. The CDR3 DNA sequence: TGTGCCAGCAGCCGTCAGGGGTACTCCTACGAGCAGTACTTC.

The chain joins TRBV28 to TRBJ1-2; D remains ambiguous. CDR1 is MDHEN, CDR2 SYDVKM, per germline. This CDR3 spans 12 amino acids. Trimming removed 5 bases at V and 5 bases at J, with 9 bases between. Here the CDR3 reads CASSTKVYGYTF. CDR3 nucleotide sequence: TGTGCCAGCAGTACTAAAGTGTATGGCTACACCTTC.

V and J are TRBV12-2 and TRBJ2-3; the table's D call, TRBD1, has no DNA check behind it. TRBV12-2 is tagged as a pseudogene. The CDR3 loop spans 15 amino acids. DNA for the CDR3: TGTGCAAGTCGCCTCGGGACAGATCGCACAGATACGCAGTATTTT. This translates into CASRLGTDRTDTQYF.

The rearrangement uses TRBV21-1 and TRBJ2-5. TRBV21-1 has pseudogene status. The CDR3 has 18 residues. CDR3 in DNA: TGTGCCAGCAGCAAAAAACTCCTCGAGGCGACCCCTTTGGGGGAGCAGTACTTC. It specifies CASSKKLLEATPLGEQYF.

This chain links TRBV2 with TRBJ1-1; D is unclear. The V end was cut by 5 bases, the J end by 2 bases, with 12 bases between. The CDR3 is 14 residues long. CDR1 is SNHLY, CDR2 FYNNEI, per germline. CDR3 region: CASSKTALNTEAFF. In nucleotides, the CDR3 is TGTGCCAGCAGTAAAACAGCATTAAACACTGAAGCTTTCTTT.

This clone has a handful of counts. The chain joins TRBV4-2 to TRBJ1-5; TRBD1 might be the D (5 bases). The CDR3 covers 16 residues. CDR1 and CDR2 from the germline V gene are LGHNA and YNFKEQ. V was cut by 4 bases and J by 2 bases, with 15 bases left in between. This CDR3 reads CASSLSGLVGNQPQHF. CDR3 sequence (DNA): TGTGCCAGCAGCCTATCGGGGCTGGTCGGCAATCAGCCCCAGCATTTT.

The J gene is TRBJ2-7, the V gene TRBV30, with D perhaps TRBD1 (5 bases). Trimming cost V 0 bases and J 5 bases, with 8 bases left between them. CDR1 is GTSNPN and CDR2 is SVGIG in the germline V gene (reference sequence). This CDR3 region has 12 residues. The CDR3 region is CAWSVGRDEQYF. The CDR3 DNA is TGTGCCTGGAGTGTGGGCAGGGACGAGCAGTACTTC. The variable domain in full, completed from reference TRBV30 and TRBJ2-7, reads SQTIHQWPATLVQPVGSPLSLECTVEGTSNPNLYWYRQAAGRGLQLLFYSVGIGQISSEVPQNLSASRPQDRQFILSSKKLLLSDSGFYLCAWSVGRDEQYFGPGTRLTVT.

The chain carries TRBV9 and TRBJ2-1, with TRBD2 matching 13 bases. This CDR3 comprises 18 residues. Trimming cost V 0 bases and J 15 bases; bases outside gene matches: 18. Per the germline V gene, CDR1 is SGDLS and CDR2 is YYNGEE. The CDR3 DNA reads TGTGCCAGCAGCGTAGGAAGTTTGACTAGCGGGGGGCGGGGAAGGATGTTCTTC. It translates to CASSVGSLTSGGRGRMFF.

This chain connects TRBV14 to TRBJ1-1, with unresolved D. Trimming removed 4 bases from V and 3 bases from J, with 18 bases in between. Germline assignment: CDR1 SGHDN and CDR2 FVKESK. CDR3 length equals 16 residues. The CDR3 is CASSRVGLGKHTEAFF. As DNA, the CDR3 is TGTGCCAGCAGCCGGGTAGGCCTGGGAAAACACACTGAAGCTTTCTTT.

This rearrangement joins TRBV7-6 to TRBJ2-7, with D perhaps TRBD1 (5 bases). Per the germline V gene, CDR1 is SGHVS and CDR2 is FNYEAQ. CDR3 size: 12 residues. The germline V and J ends were trimmed by 4 bases and 6 bases, with 10 bases remaining between them. The CDR3 here is CASSSSRVEQYF. CDR3 nucleotides: TGTGCCAGCAGCTCAAGCAGGGTCGAGCAGTACTTC.

V is TRBV15 and J is TRBJ1-6; D is unclear. Germline V gene lookup returns CDR1 LNHNV and CDR2 YYDKDF (reference sequence). V was pared by 0 bases and J by 6 bases, with 9 bases between. The CDR3 has 15 amino acids. CDR3 in amino acids: CATSRDRQTNSPLHF. CDR3 DNA: TGTGCCACCAGCAGAGATCGGCAGACTAATTCACCCCTCCACTTT.

This clone was seen just once. This rearrangement joins TRBV5-6 to TRBJ1-1; D might be TRBD1 (6 bases). The germline V and J ends were trimmed by 1 base and 7 bases, with 14 bases remaining between them. Germline V gene lookup returns CDR1 SGHDT and CDR2 YYEEEE. The CDR3 length is 14 residues. CDR3 in DNA: TGTGCCAGCAGCTTGTGGGCAGGGGTCATTGAAGCTTTCTTT. Translation: CASSLWAGVIEAFF.

The sample holds a few counts of this clone. This chain connects TRBV5-1 to TRBJ1-3, with TRBD1 matching over 9 bases. CDR3 length equals 15 residues. The germline CDR1 and CDR2 sequences are SGHRS and YFSETQ. With V trimmed by 3 bases and J by 4 bases, 5 bases remained unmatched. This CDR3 reads CASSSQGANGNTIYF. The CDR3 DNA follows: TGCGCCAGCAGCTCACAGGGGGCGAACGGAAACACCATATATTTT.

This chain joins TRBV15 and TRBJ1-1; D remains unclear. V lost 0 bases and J lost 11, with 16 bases in between. CDR3 size: 14 residues. The germline V gene has CDR1 LNHNV and CDR2 YYDKDF (reference sequence). As DNA, the CDR3 is TGTGCCACCAGCAGAGATAGGAGGACGGATGGTGCTTTCTTT. Translation gives CATSRDRRTDGAFF.

This chain connects TRBV6-5 to TRBJ2-1; D unclear. V was shortened by 2 bases and J by 2 bases, with 4 bases between the two germline ends. Germline CDR1 and CDR2: MNHEY and SVGAGI. CDR3 size: 13 residues. CDR3 DNA sequence: TGTGCCAGCAGTTACGGGACCTACAATGAGCAGTTCTTC. Protein sequence: CASSYGTYNEQFF.

V is TRBV11-3 and J is TRBJ2-1; TRBD1 matches at 9 bases. With 1 base clipped from V and 8 bases from J, the junction kept 12 bases outside the gene matches. This CDR3 is built from 17 residues. The V gene's germline CDR1 is SGHNT and CDR2 YENEEA. CDR3 in amino acids: CASSLGTGDFQGDEQFF. The CDR3 DNA follows: TGTGCCAGCAGCTTAGGGACAGGGGACTTCCAAGGGGATGAGCAGTTCTTC.

The genes are TRBV18 and TRBJ1-5; maybe TRBD1 (5 bases). Germline loops: CDR1 KGHSH, CDR2 LQKENI. This CDR3 comprises 15 residues. Trimming pared 2 bases from V and 3 bases from J, leaving 11 bases between. The CDR3 region is CASSPGGGDNQPQHF. The CDR3 DNA reads TGTGCCAGCTCACCAGGTGGGGGGGACAATCAGCCCCAGCATTTT.

The V and J genes are TRBV6-5 and TRBJ2-1; D gene uncertain. The CDR3 sequence is 12 residues long. V was shortened by 2 bases and J by 15 bases, with 14 bases between the two germline ends. CDR1 and CDR2 (germline): MNHEY, SVGAGI. Here the CDR3 reads CASSYDDRGRFF. The CDR3 bases are TGTGCCAGCAGTTACGATGACCGAGGTCGGTTCTTC.

The rearrangement links TRBV18 to TRBJ2-1, with 7 bases fitting TRBD1. The CDR3 runs 15 residues. In germline, CDR1 is KGHSH, CDR2 LQKENI. J was trimmed by 6 bases and V by 1 base; bases with no gene match: 6. The DNA for the CDR3 is TGTGCCAGCTCACCACGGGACAGTAGATCCAATGAGCAGTTCTTC. Its translation: CASSPRDSRSNEQFF.

The V gene is TRBV6-6, the J gene TRBJ1-5; a weak D match, TRBD1 (5 bases). Germline V gene data show CDR1 as MNHNY and CDR2 as SVGAGI (reference sequence). The CDR3 is 15 amino acids. Between the trimmed V and J ends, which lost 5 bases and 2 bases, there was a span of 13 bases. The CDR3 region has the DNA TGTGCCAGCAGTGACGGGGGGAGCGGCAATCAGCCCCAGCATTTT. Its translation is CASSDGGSGNQPQHF.